This entry describes one TCR beta chain. Its antigen is not yet known. No qualities accompany the bases; no much larger clone lies one base away. The High Capacity cDNA Reverse Transcription Kit was used to reverse transcribe all of the isolated RNA, meaning that expressed TCRB transcripts were what got sequenced. Naive, central memory and regulatory T cell samples underwent deep immunoSEQ sequencing, averaging about 3.5 million total reads per sample. Sorted cells were lysed in RLT buffer and RNA was extracted with DNase-treated RNeasy Micro or Mini kits, depending on cell number. To prevent cross-contamination, each cell subset was processed individually, whereas patient and healthy donor samples were processed jointly. TCRB sequences were amplified from cDNA with the immunoSEQ multiplex PCR, producing 87-bp fragments spanning the CDR3 region. Amplicons were sequenced on the Illumina HiSeq platform. Per the source publication's procedure: Synthetic template baselines were used to correct PCR bias computationally, reads within Hamming distance 2 were collapsed together, and singletons that could not be merged were discarded. Reads were aligned against IMGT to assign V, D and J genes, CDR3 length and insertions or deletions at six rearrangement sites. Within each subset, clonotype counts were normalized to sorted cell number, after which true diversity and Gini coefficients were computed with the tcR R package. The overlap coefficient, calculated on TCRB nucleotide sequences, was used to measure repertoire sharing. The source is immuneACCESS, and TCRdb retained only in-frame sequences with V and J called. Part of the clones is not carried over; for the studies checked, unresolved V genes explain less than half of this, and the remainder is unexplained. From that table come the V and J calls and clone size; the DNA was used to work out D and trimming. This sample lists 140,000 or so clones; approximately 13% were detected once. The top ten clones comprise approximately 1.3% of the sample.

This sample is drawn from a study of beta chain features in type 1 diabetes (dated by TCRdb to about 2018). About the investigation overall: No differences in mean age, gender distribution, total cell number or subset yield were found between patients and healthy donors. The study compared TCRB repertoires of sorted circulating CD4+ T cell subsets between recently diagnosed type 1 diabetes patients and matched healthy donors. Regulatory and stem cell-like memory subsets were obtained from only 8 patients and about 8 healthy donors, while naive and central memory subsets were obtained from all 28 donors. A total of roughly 100 million sorted cells were examined across all samples, and the number of cells per subset was strongly correlated with RNA yield.

What the study reported, not specific to this receptor: Because small numbers of individuals were included in the HLA sub-analyses, any influence of HLA type on TCRB rearrangement was left unresolved. Shorter templates might be favored by PCR, yet because patient and control samples were amplified and corrected together, any such skew would affect both groups equally. Type 1 diabetes patients showed a moderate but significant shortening of TCRB CDR3 length in all four CD4+ subsets. Because cDNA rather than genomic DNA was sequenced, highly expressing activated cells could have been over-represented, although no difference in activation and CD3 levels was found between groups. At VDJ recombination sites, patients with type 1 diabetes made fewer insertions and deleted more nucleotides, a pattern implying thymic rearrangement abnormalities. Naive, central memory and regulatory TCRB repertoires appeared to be more alike among patients than among healthy donors.

A single peripheral blood draw of approximately 110 mL on average was collected from each donor into heparinised tubes. A BD FACSAria II was used to sort naive, central memory, regulatory and stem cell-like memory CD4+ T cells with a panel that included CD45RO, CCR7, CD25, CD127, CD95 and CD27. Every sorted population had a purity above 95%. Right away, PBMCs were isolated by Lymphoprep density gradient centrifugation and were stained directly, with no culture step. To minimize batch effects, samples were stained and sorted in pairs, one healthy donor with one patient per experiment. The receptor was derived from a man in his late teens or twenties with type 1 diabetes. The specimen sequenced was central memory CD4+ T cells from blood.

The sequence in DNA is TGTGCCAGCAGTGTCACGAAGGCCTACGAGCAGTACTTC. Protein translation: CASSVTKAYEQYF. In this chain, TRBV6-1 is recombined with TRBJ2-7; no D gene call is confident. Based on the germline V gene, the CDR1 and CDR2 sequences are MNHNS and SASEGT. The junction carries 9 bases between V and J, which are trimmed by 4 bases and 2 bases respectively. Taken from cysteine to phenylalanine, the CDR3 has 13 residues. Here the CDR3 DNA is all that survives: 39 bases in frame from base 1.